One sample yielded the 13 T cell receptor beta chains listed below, sequenced in a study of Ad26.COV2.S vaccination and SARS-CoV-2 variants. The protocol was immunoSEQ multiplex PCR, while the TCRdb copy is restricted to in-frame clones and leaves out a portion. The top ten hold 7.4% of the sample, which has a few hundred thousand clones, around 82% seen once. Treatment of the sample: around 19 received Ad26.COV2.S at low or high dose, single or two shots; several received placebo; per-sample allocation not given. After the first vaccine or placebo injection, samples were drawn on day 63. Sequenced material: peripheral blood, taken in a trial of Ad26.COV2.S vaccine versus placebo. These receptors originate from a person between 18 and 59 years old who received the Ad26.COV2.S COVID-19 vaccine or a placebo.

The chain has TRBV5-1 and TRBJ2-7; the D gene is possibly TRBD2 (6 bases). Between the trimmed V and J ends, which lost 0 bases and 7 bases, there was a span of 14 bases. The CDR3 has 14 residues. The V gene's germline CDR1 is SGHRS and CDR2 YFSETQ. This chain's CDR3 is CASSLANPRGEQYF. DNA of the CDR3: TGCGCCAGCAGCTTGGCCAACCCCCGGGGGGAGCAGTACTTC.

The chain has TRBV3-1 (or the pseudogene TRBV3-2) and TRBJ1-1; 11 bases line up with TRBD1. Germline-derived CDR1 and CDR2 are LGHDT and YNNKEL (reference sequence). The CDR3 length is 13 residues. After removal of 7 bases from V and 7 bases from J, the junction contained 5 bases not matched to a gene. The CDR3 DNA reads as TGTGCCAGCATCGGACAGGGGGCGATTGAAGCTTTCTTT. Translation: CASIGQGAIEAFF.

The CDR3 protein is CASSTAVDSTDTQYF. In DNA, the CDR3 is TGTGCCAGCAGCACCGCCGTCGATAGCACAGATACGCAGTATTTT. This chain connects TRBV5-8 to TRBJ2-3; the D is unclear. Germline-derived CDR1 and CDR2 are SGHTS and YDEGEE. The CDR3 runs 15 residues. V lost 4 bases and J 0 bases, leaving 12 bases between the germline ends.

This clone was seen more than once but under ten times. The chain recombines TRBV13 with TRBJ1-3, with D perhaps matching TRBD1 (6 bases). Germline V gene sequence: CDR1 PRHDT, CDR2 FYEKMQ (reference sequence). Trimming took off 3 bases at V and 4 bases at J, with 10 bases between the two ends. CDR3 length: 14 residues. The CDR3 here is CASSFLGAGNTIYF. DNA for the CDR3: TGTGCCAGCAGCTTTTTGGGGGCCGGAAACACCATATATTTT.

This sequence joins TRBV15 and TRBJ1-6, with 7 bases matching TRBD1. With V trimmed by 2 bases and J by 0 bases, 10 bases remained unmatched. The V gene's germline CDR1 is LNHNV and CDR2 YYDKDF (reference sequence). The CDR3 consists of 19 residues. This chain's CDR3 is CATSRSRGQGSSYNSPLHF. In DNA form, the CDR3 reads TGTGCCACCAGCAGATCAAGGGGGCAGGGGAGCTCCTATAATTCACCCCTCCACTTT.

This clone has only one observation. V usage is TRBV11-3 and J usage is TRBJ2-1; 8 nucleotides line up with TRBD2. The CDR3 length is 14 residues. Unmatched junction bases numbered 3, after V lost 3 bases and J lost 5 bases. Looked up from germline, CDR1 is SGHNT and CDR2 is YENEEA. The CDR3 sequence: CASSFRGGHNEQFF. CDR3 bases: TGTGCCAGCAGCTTTCGGGGGGGGCACAATGAGCAGTTCTTC.

V gene TRBV11-2 combines with J gene TRBJ2-5; D is unresolved. The CDR3 has 13 residues. Trimming stripped 8 bases from V and 1 base from J, with 11 bases between. Germline CDR1 reads SGHAT; CDR2 reads FQNNGV. The CDR3 spells CASSGPSQETQYF. CDR3 nucleotide sequence: TGTGCCAGCTCCGGTCCCTCCCAAGAGACCCAGTACTTC.

The table lists this clone with a few counts. The chain uses TRBV4-2 and TRBJ2-5; D not certain. Germline loops: CDR1 LGHNA, CDR2 YNFKEQ. The CDR3 has 15 residues. With 0 bases removed from V and 4 bases from J, the gap between germline ends came to 12 bases. The CDR3 DNA is TGTGCCAGCAGCCAAGATTCCGAACGGGTAGAGACCCAGTACTTC. Residues: CASSQDSERVETQYF.

The chain couples TRBV5-1 to TRBJ1-2; TRBD1 matches at 9 bases. Germline CDR1 reads SGHRS; CDR2 reads YFSETQ. This CDR3 spans 14 amino acids. V was pared by 0 bases and J by 4 bases, with 1 base of the junction left unmatched. The CDR3 spells CASSLGDRAYGYTF. The CDR3 DNA follows: TGCGCCAGCAGCTTGGGGGACAGGGCCTATGGCTACACCTTC.

This clone was detected only once. The chain is built from TRBV6-5 and TRBJ2-1; D not resolved. This CDR3 comprises 14 residues. Trimming pared 3 bases from V and 1 base from J, leaving 7 bases between. CDR1 MNHEY and CDR2 SVGAGI come from the germline V gene. CDR3 residues: CASSYHASYNEQFF. The CDR3 DNA is TGTGCCAGCAGTTATCATGCTTCCTACAATGAGCAGTTCTTC.

With respect to this clone: This CDR3 is also generated by other DNA sequences in the sample. This rearrangement joins TRBV15 to TRBJ2-1; D perhaps matches TRBD2 (6 bases). This CDR3 is built from 13 residues. V shed 0 bases and J shed 8 bases, with 8 bases lying between them. Germline CDR1 reads LNHNV; CDR2 reads YYDKDF (reference sequence). In DNA, the CDR3 is TGTGCCACCAGCAGAGATCGGGGGTATGAGCAGTTCTTC. This encodes CATSRDRGYEQFF.

The chain joins TRBV9 to TRBJ2-7, with D perhaps TRBD1 (6 bases). Deletions cut 4 bases from V and 4 bases from J, with 12 bases between. Germline V lookup: CDR1 SGDLS, CDR2 YYNGEE. CDR3 length equals 13 residues. CDR3 coding DNA: TGTGCCAGCAGCTGGGGGCAAGGATACGAGCAGTACTTC. Translation: CASSWGQGYEQYF.

The V gene is TRBV11-3, the J gene TRBJ2-5; D unclear. Germline lookup yields CDR1 SGHNT and CDR2 YENEEA. Trimming cost V 5 bases and J 2 bases, with 12 bases left between them. The CDR3 length is 14 residues. CDR3: CASSPPGRQETQYF. In nucleotides, the CDR3 is TGTGCCAGCAGCCCACCAGGCCGACAAGAGACCCAGTACTTC.